This T cell receptor (beta chain) was sequenced during a study of T-cell memory formation after mild COVID-19. Study as a whole: Largely, TCR clusters stayed within a single donor.

Germline V gene sequence: CDR1 MNHEY, CDR2 SVGAGI. The V end was cut by 0 bases, the J end by 6 bases, with 6 bases between. CDR3 length: 13 residues. Study-wide results and limits: Clones that got smaller from day 15 to 85 had even CD4/CD8, while clones growing later tipped toward CD4+. Contracting CD4+ clones were located mainly in CM and EM, and CD8+ clones in EMRA.

Researchers used 5'RACE with constant-segment primers to make TCR alpha and TCR beta cDNA libraries that carry sample barcodes and UMIs. TCRdb called the 5' RACE reads again in MiXCR, with one record for every CDR3 protein. The sample contains 30,000 to 45,000 distinct CDR3 sequences, 11% of which appear only once. At least ten counts were recorded for this clonotype. Its antigen remains unidentified. This chain links TRBV6-5 with TRBJ2-1; D tentatively reads TRBD1 or TRBD2 (5 bases each). Sequencing input: PBMCs or a T cell subset sorted from them (not recorded which). This receptor was identified in a man aged 18 to 35 who had mild COVID-19 (a few samples of this study predate the infection). Cell type and time point are not known. The CDR3 loop reads CASSYSGANEQFF. DNA for the CDR3: TGTGCCAGCAGTTACTCCGGGGCCAATGAGCAGTTCTTC.